The 6 T cell receptor beta chains in this list originate from one sample, sequenced in a study of cytomegalovirus exposure and HLA in healthy donors. Sequencing used immunoSEQ multiplex PCR; TCRdb keeps in-frame clones, though not all of them. The profile shows 150,000 to 180,000 clones, approximately 86% of them singletons. Sequenced material: PBMCs. All receptors derive from a man younger than 30 in good health and CMV-seropositive.

The V and J genes are TRBV7-9 and TRBJ1-1; maybe TRBD1 (5 bases). V was clipped by 5 bases and J by 1 base, with 14 bases between them. Looked up from germline, CDR1 is SEHNR and CDR2 is FQNEAQ (reference sequence). This CDR3 is built from 15 residues. The CDR3 is CASSLQDTTNTEAFF. Here the CDR3 DNA reads TGTGCCAGCAGCCTCCAGGACACTACGAACACTGAAGCTTTCTTT.

The V call is TRBV5-1, the J call TRBJ2-5, with 12 bases that match TRBD1. CDR3 size: 15 residues. V shed 4 bases and J 4 bases; nucleotides not matched to a gene: 5. Germline loops: CDR1 SGHRS, CDR2 YFSETQ. The CDR3 DNA follows: TGCGCCAGCAGCCCGGGGACAGGGGGCTCAGAGACCCAGTACTTC. This codes for CASSPGTGGSETQYF.

The rearrangement uses TRBV6-5 and TRBJ2-7, with 7 nucleotides matching TRBD1. There are 12 residues in the CDR3. The germline V gene encodes CDR1 MNHEY and CDR2 SVGAGI. J lost 4 bases, V lost 7 bases, and 4 bases had no gene match. The CDR3 sequence: CASTNRGYEQYF. The CDR3 DNA follows: TGTGCCAGCACCAACAGGGGTTACGAGCAGTACTTC.

This clone appeared a few times. The rearrangement joins TRBV2 to TRBJ1-2; perhaps TRBD1 as D (5 bases). From germline, CDR1 is SNHLY and CDR2 FYNNEI. CDR3 length: 13 residues. V was clipped by 6 bases and J by 2 bases, with 10 bases between them. CDR3 sequence (DNA): TGTGCCAGCAGGGCGACAGAGAACTATGGCTACACCTTC. Amino acid sequence: CASRATENYGYTF.

The chain recombines TRBV6-5 with TRBJ2-7; weak D call: TRBD1 (5 bases). The CDR3 is made up of 12 amino acids. Germline CDR1 MNHEY, CDR2 SVGAGI. Trimming took 6 bases from V and 2 from J, leaving 8 bases between them. CDR3: CASSQGPYEQYF. The CDR3 DNA reads TGTGCCAGCAGCCAGGGCCCCTACGAGCAGTACTTC.

The CDR3, as DNA: TGTGCCAGCAGCACCCCCGGACAGGGGCACACCATATATTTT. Protein product: CASSTPGQGHTIYF. The chain employs TRBV7-2 and TRBJ1-3; 9 positions agree with TRBD1. Germline V lookup: CDR1 SGHTA, CDR2 FQGNSA. This CDR3 region has 14 residues. With 5 bases clipped from V and 8 bases from J, the junction kept 7 bases outside the gene matches.